A selection of T cell receptor beta chains follows, all from one sample in a study of response to subunit inactivated influenza vaccine. TCRdb re-analysed the RT-PCR reads in MiXCR, keeping a single row per CDR3 protein. The sample shows around 480,000 distinct CDR3 sequences, about a tenth of them seen only once. Sequenced here: PBMCs from blood, sampled 40 to 50 days after vaccination. The receptors stem from a man aged 50-59 years who received an inactivated influenza vaccine. Both conserved end residues are part of each CDR3. Fields, in order: D gene, J gene, clone size, V gene, CDR3 protein, CDR3 DNA. The D gene is left open where the match is weak. Expanded clones are given a class, and other clones once, few, many or no size at all.

D: -
J: TRBJ2-1
size: few
V: TRBV4-3
CDR3: CASSQRWGSSYNEQFF
DNA: TGCGCCAGCAGCCAGCGCTGGGGAAGCTCCTACAATGAGCAGTTCTTC

D: TRBD1
J: TRBJ2-7
size: few
V: TRBV12-3/TRBV12-4
CDR3: CASTHSTGVEQYF
DNA: TGTGCCAGCACCCACTCCACAGGGGTCGAGCAGTACTTC

D: -
J: TRBJ1-2
size: few
V: TRBV6-1
CDR3: CASSQNRRRPDGYTF
DNA: TGTGCCAGCAGTCAGAACCGCAGGCGGCCCGATGGCTACACCTTC

D: -
J: TRBJ2-5
size: -
V: TRBV20-1
CDR3: CSARLVLEETQYF
DNA: TGCAGTGCTAGACTGGTTCTGGAGGAGACCCAGTACTTC

D: TRBD2
J: TRBJ2-7
size: -
V: TRBV29-1
CDR3: CSALPGGQIVNEQYF
DNA: TGCAGCGCCCTACCGGGGGGGCAGATTGTGAACGAGCAGTACTTC

D: -
J: TRBJ2-4
size: few
V: TRBV7-9
CDR3: CASSSPLRKNIQYF
DNA: TGTGCCAGCAGCTCACCGTTAAGGAAAAACATTCAGTACTTC

D: TRBD1
J: TRBJ2-7
size: many
V: TRBV20-1
CDR3: CSASGAGTGVNREQYF
DNA: TGCAGTGCTAGTGGGGCCGGGACAGGGGTAAATCGCGAGCAGTACTTC

D: TRBD1
J: TRBJ1-1
size: few
V: TRBV6-1
CDR3: CASSVPDRGPANTEAFF
DNA: TGTGCCAGCAGTGTGCCGGACAGGGGGCCCGCGAACACTGAAGCTTTCTTT

D: -
J: TRBJ1-4
size: -
V: TRBV20-1
CDR3: CSARPGTTNEKLFF
DNA: TGCAGTGCTAGACCGGGAACCACAAATGAAAAACTGTTTTTT

D: TRBD2
J: TRBJ2-7
size: -
V: TRBV7-2
CDR3: CASSLDTSATYEQYF
DNA: TGTGCCAGCAGCTTAGATACTAGCGCGACCTACGAGCAGTACTTC

D: TRBD2
J: TRBJ2-5
size: -
V: TRBV5-1
CDR3: CASSLGPGLAGETQYF
DNA: TGCGCCAGCAGCTTGGGGCCGGGACTAGCGGGGGAGACCCAGTACTTC

D: TRBD1
J: TRBJ1-1
size: many
V: TRBV20-1
CDR3: CSARTAGGGSVRMNTEAFF
DNA: TGCAGTGCTAGAACGGCAGGGGGGGGAAGTGTACGAATGAACACTGAAGCTTTCTTT

D: -
J: TRBJ2-1
size: -
V: TRBV19
CDR3: CASTSGTRNEQFF
DNA: TGTGCCAGTACCTCCGGGACTCGCAATGAGCAGTTCTTC

D: -
J: TRBJ1-6
size: many
V: TRBV4-2
CDR3: CASSQDLQGQGSPLHF
DNA: TGTGCCAGCAGCCAAGATTTACAGGGCCAGGGGTCACCCCTCCACTTT

D: -
J: TRBJ2-3
size: few
V: TRBV20-1
CDR3: CSAFAVTSTDTQYF
DNA: TGCAGTGCCTTCGCGGTTACTAGCACAGATACGCAGTATTTT

D: -
J: TRBJ2-1
size: -
V: TRBV4-2
CDR3: CASSQDLAGPERFF
DNA: TGTGCCAGCAGCCAAGATCTCGCGGGACCCGAGCGGTTCTTC

D: TRBD2
J: TRBJ2-3
size: few
V: TRBV5-1
CDR3: CASSLVGLAGPTDTQYF
DNA: TGCGCCAGCAGCTTGGTGGGACTAGCGGGGCCCACAGATACGCAGTATTTT

D: -
J: TRBJ1-1
size: -
V: TRBV7-2
CDR3: CASSLAVTATEAFF
DNA: TGTGCCAGCAGCTTAGCTGTGACGGCCACTGAAGCTTTCTTT

D: TRBD2
J: TRBJ2-3
size: many
V: TRBV6-2/TRBV6-3
CDR3: CASIPSGREDTQYF
DNA: TGTGCCAGCATCCCTAGCGGGAGGGAAGATACGCAGTATTTT

D: TRBD2
J: TRBJ2-5
size: few
V: TRBV28
CDR3: CASSIGGGGKTQYF
DNA: TGTGCCAGCAGTATCGGCGGGGGGGGGAAGACCCAGTACTTC

D: TRBD2
J: TRBJ2-3
size: few
V: TRBV29-1
CDR3: CSVGGTSGGRTDTQYF
DNA: TGCAGCGTTGGAGGGACTAGCGGGGGCCGCACAGATACGCAGTATTTT

D: TRBD2
J: TRBJ2-1
size: many
V: TRBV11-2
CDR3: CASSLGGGSNYNEQFF
DNA: TGTGCCAGCAGCTTAGGAGGCGGGAGTAATTACAATGAGCAGTTCTTC

D: TRBD2
J: TRBJ2-7
size: -
V: TRBV6-1
CDR3: CASSPLAGGNEQYF
DNA: TGTGCCAGCAGTCCACTAGCGGGGGGAAACGAGCAGTACTTC

D: TRBD1
J: TRBJ2-2
size: many
V: TRBV5-1
CDR3: CASSLGQGGTGELFF
DNA: TGTGCCAGCTCACTCGGACAGGGTGGCACCGGGGAGCTGTTTTTT

D: TRBD1
J: TRBJ2-7
size: -
V: TRBV4-3
CDR3: CASSQAWQGAYEQYF
DNA: TGCGCCAGCAGCCAAGCTTGGCAGGGGGCTTACGAGCAGTACTTC

D: -
J: TRBJ1-1
size: few
V: TRBV29-1
CDR3: CSVETRMNTEAFF
DNA: TGCAGCGTTGAAACCAGAATGAACACTGAAGCTTTCTTT

D: TRBD1
J: TRBJ2-1
size: few
V: TRBV18
CDR3: CASSPPQGTGGWNEQFF
DNA: TGTGCCAGCTCACCACCTCAGGGGACAGGAGGGTGGAATGAGCAGTTCTTC

D: -
J: TRBJ2-1
size: many
V: TRBV15
CDR3: CATSRQYNEQFF
DNA: TGTGCCACCAGCAGACAGTACAATGAGCAGTTCTTC

D: -
J: TRBJ2-1
size: few
V: TRBV25-1
CDR3: CASSAHTGRGSSYNEQFF
DNA: TGTGCCAGCAGTGCACACACCGGGCGGGGTAGCTCCTACAATGAGCAGTTCTTC

D: TRBD1
J: TRBJ2-5
size: -
V: TRBV4-3
CDR3: CASSQDGQVVTQYF
DNA: TGCGCCAGCAGCCAAGATGGACAGGTTGTGACCCAGTACTTC

D: -
J: TRBJ2-5
size: few
V: TRBV6-2/TRBV6-3
CDR3: CASSYSRSRRETQYF
DNA: TGTGCCAGCAGTTACTCGAGGAGTAGAAGGGAGACCCAGTACTTC

D: TRBD2
J: TRBJ2-1
size: few
V: TRBV20-1
CDR3: CSARLAGVSSYNEQFF
DNA: TGCAGTGCAAGACTAGCGGGAGTGAGCTCCTACAATGAGCAGTTCTTC

D: TRBD1
J: TRBJ1-2
size: many
V: TRBV24-1
CDR3: CATSDQAGGSSYGYTF
DNA: TGTGCCACCAGTGATCAGGCAGGGGGCAGTAGCTATGGCTACACCTTC

D: TRBD1
J: TRBJ1-1
size: -
V: TRBV10-3
CDR3: CAIRGVGQANTEAFF
DNA: TGTGCCATCAGAGGGGTTGGACAGGCAAACACTGAAGCTTTCTTT

D: -
J: TRBJ2-2
size: -
V: TRBV12-3/TRBV12-4
CDR3: CASRGSSAGELSF
DNA: TGTGCCAGCAGAGGGAGCAGCGCCGGGGAGCTGTCTTTT